The 2 T cell receptor beta chains in this list originate from one sample, sequenced in a study of blood T cell repertoires in COVID-19. Only in-frame clones appear in the TCRdb table, and some are missing; sequencing was by immunoSEQ multiplex PCR. The sample lists 65,000 to 70,000 clones; approximately 75% were seen once. The sample consisted of peripheral blood. Receptor source: a human donor in a cohort sampled during active COVID-19.

The CDR3, as DNA: TGTGCCAGCAGGGGAGGGGGGACCTACGAGCAGTACTTC. Its protein is CASRGGGTYEQYF. The chain combines TRBV6-5 with TRBJ2-7, with a tentative D call TRBD2 (7 bases). V lost 6 bases, J lost 2 bases, and 11 bases lay in between. Germline V CDR1 and CDR2: MNHEY, SVGAGI. The CDR3 has 13 amino acids.

This clone was observed a few times. CDR3 in amino acids: CASSLGFGTGELFF. As DNA, the CDR3 is TGCGCCAGCAGCTTGGGTTTCGGCACCGGGGAGCTGTTTTTT. This rearrangement joins TRBV5-1 to TRBJ2-2; D is unclear. Germline values: CDR1 SGHRS, CDR2 YFSETQ. This CDR3 comprises 14 residues. V was trimmed by 0 bases and J by 4 bases, leaving 7 bases between them.